This is a list of T cell receptor beta chains from one sample in a study of blood T cell repertoires in COVID-19. Sequencing was performed with immunoSEQ multiplex PCR; in TCRdb, only in-frame clones are kept and a portion is missing. The sample consists of about 76,000 clones, approximately 84% of them appearing once. The sequenced sample was peripheral blood. The receptors derive from a man aged 55 to 70 with COVID-19, enrolled during active disease. Each CDR3 is given with its conserved first and last residue. The D gene is left open where the match is weak. Expanded clones are given a class, and other clones once, few, many or no size at all.

D gene: -
J gene: TRBJ1-2
clone size: -
V gene: TRBV19
CDR3 DNA: TGTGCCAGTACTCCGCTTATCTCAGATTATGGCTACACCTTC
CDR3 protein: CASTPLISDYGYTF

D gene: TRBD1
J gene: TRBJ1-2
clone size: -
V gene: TRBV6-5
CDR3 DNA: TGTGCCAGCAGTAGACAGGGAATTTATGGCTACACCTTC
CDR3 protein: CASSRQGIYGYTF

D gene: -
J gene: TRBJ1-5
clone size: once
V gene: TRBV2
CDR3 DNA: TGTGCCAGCAGTGTCCAGGCGGGGGTTCGTCAGCCCCAGCATTTT
CDR3 protein: CASSVQAGVRQPQHF

D gene: -
J gene: TRBJ1-3
clone size: -
V gene: TRBV11-2
CDR3 DNA: TGTGCCAGCAGCTTAGATCCTCGAAACACCATATATTTT
CDR3 protein: CASSLDPRNTIYF

D gene: -
J gene: TRBJ2-5
clone size: -
V gene: TRBV11-2
CDR3 DNA: TGTGCCAGCAGCTTAATGAGCGGTGGGGCCGAAAGCGGGGAGACCCAGTACTTC
CDR3 protein: CASSLMSGGAESGETQYF

D gene: TRBD1
J gene: TRBJ2-5
clone size: once
V gene: TRBV18
CDR3 DNA: TGTGCCAGCTCACCCGGGACAGGGATGGAGACCCAGTACTTC
CDR3 protein: CASSPGTGMETQYF

D gene: TRBD1
J gene: TRBJ1-6
clone size: -
V gene: TRBV6-5
CDR3 DNA: TGTGCCAGCAGGGACAGGATTACCGATAATTCACCCCTCCACTTT
CDR3 protein: CASRDRITDNSPLHF

D gene: -
J gene: TRBJ1-3
clone size: -
V gene: TRBV19
CDR3 DNA: TGTGCCAGTAGTACATTTCGAACAGGAGCTGGAAACACCATATATTTT
CDR3 protein: CASSTFRTGAGNTIYF

D gene: TRBD2
J gene: TRBJ2-7
clone size: -
V gene: TRBV28
CDR3 DNA: TGTGCCAGCAGTATAGCGGGGGGGGCCTACGAGCAGTACTTC
CDR3 protein: CASSIAGGAYEQYF

D gene: TRBD1
J gene: TRBJ2-7
clone size: -
V gene: TRBV7-6
CDR3 DNA: TGTGCCAGCAGCTTAGGCTATCCGGGACAGGGCTCCGAGCAGTACTTC
CDR3 protein: CASSLGYPGQGSEQYF

D gene: -
J gene: TRBJ2-7
clone size: -
V gene: TRBV7-9
CDR3 DNA: TGTGCCAGCAGCTTTATTGGACAGTGGTCACGGGAGCAGTACTTC
CDR3 protein: CASSFIGQWSREQYF

D gene: -
J gene: TRBJ1-3
clone size: -
V gene: TRBV11-2
CDR3 DNA: TGTGCCAGCCGCGATGGGCCCGGAAACACCATATATTTT
CDR3 protein: CASRDGPGNTIYF

D gene: -
J gene: TRBJ1-4
clone size: -
V gene: TRBV3-1/TRBV3-2
CDR3 DNA: TGTGCCAGCAGCCAAGGGGGGGGACTTGCAACTAATGAAAAACTGTTTTTT
CDR3 protein: CASSQGGGLATNEKLFF

D gene: -
J gene: TRBJ2-1
clone size: -
V gene: TRBV25-1
CDR3 DNA: TGTGCCAGCAGTGAATCTGGCAGGGGCTCCTACAATGAGCAGTTCTTC
CDR3 protein: CASSESGRGSYNEQFF

D gene: TRBD2
J gene: TRBJ2-2
clone size: -
V gene: TRBV5-1
CDR3 DNA: TGCGCCAGCAGCCGGGGACTAGCGGGGGCTAGCACCGGGGAGCTGTTTTTT
CDR3 protein: CASSRGLAGASTGELFF

D gene: TRBD2
J gene: TRBJ2-3
clone size: -
V gene: TRBV19
CDR3 DNA: TGTGCCAGTGGGACTAGCGGAGCCACAGATACGCAGTATTTT
CDR3 protein: CASGTSGATDTQYF

D gene: -
J gene: TRBJ1-3
clone size: -
V gene: TRBV6-1
CDR3 DNA: TGTGCCAGCAGTGAGAGAGGGGGAAACACCATATATTTT
CDR3 protein: CASSERGGNTIYF

D gene: -
J gene: TRBJ1-1
clone size: -
V gene: TRBV6-2/TRBV6-3
CDR3 DNA: TGTGCCAGCAGCCATCTGGGGCGCACTGAAGCTTTCTTT
CDR3 protein: CASSHLGRTEAFF

D gene: TRBD2
J gene: TRBJ2-1
clone size: -
V gene: TRBV19
CDR3 DNA: TGTGCCAGTAGTTGGGCGGGAGCCGAGCAGTTCTTC
CDR3 protein: CASSWAGAEQFF

D gene: -
J gene: TRBJ2-3
clone size: -
V gene: TRBV11-2
CDR3 DNA: TGTGCCAGCAGCACGGGACTTCTATTCACAGATACGCAGTATTTT
CDR3 protein: CASSTGLLFTDTQYF

D gene: TRBD2
J gene: TRBJ2-7
clone size: -
V gene: TRBV4-2
CDR3 DNA: TGTGCCAGCAGCCAATTTAGCGGGAGCTACGAGCAGTACTTC
CDR3 protein: CASSQFSGSYEQYF

D gene: TRBD1
J gene: TRBJ2-5
clone size: -
V gene: TRBV7-2
CDR3 DNA: TGTGCCAGCAGCTTCCGTCAACAGGGGTTAGAGACCCAGTACTTC
CDR3 protein: CASSFRQQGLETQYF